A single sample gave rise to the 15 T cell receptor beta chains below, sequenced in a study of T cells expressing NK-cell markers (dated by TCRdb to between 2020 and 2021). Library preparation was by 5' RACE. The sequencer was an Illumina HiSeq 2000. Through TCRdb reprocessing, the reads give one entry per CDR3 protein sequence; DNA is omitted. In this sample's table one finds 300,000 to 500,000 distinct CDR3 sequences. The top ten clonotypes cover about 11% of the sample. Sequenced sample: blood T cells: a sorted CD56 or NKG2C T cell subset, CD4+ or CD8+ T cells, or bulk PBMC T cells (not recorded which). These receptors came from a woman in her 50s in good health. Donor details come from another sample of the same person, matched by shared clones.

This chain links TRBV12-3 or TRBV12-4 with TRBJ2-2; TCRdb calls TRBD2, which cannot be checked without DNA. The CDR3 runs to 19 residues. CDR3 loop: CASSRVLTSGRRVTGELFF.

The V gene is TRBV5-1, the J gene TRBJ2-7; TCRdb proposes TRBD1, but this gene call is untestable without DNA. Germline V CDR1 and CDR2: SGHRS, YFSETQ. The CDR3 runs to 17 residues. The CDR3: CASSLAKRDRGFDEQYF.

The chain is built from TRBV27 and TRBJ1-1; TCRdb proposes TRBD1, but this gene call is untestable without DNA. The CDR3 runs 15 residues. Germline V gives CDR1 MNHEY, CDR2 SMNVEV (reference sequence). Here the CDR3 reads CASSSLEGANTEAFF.

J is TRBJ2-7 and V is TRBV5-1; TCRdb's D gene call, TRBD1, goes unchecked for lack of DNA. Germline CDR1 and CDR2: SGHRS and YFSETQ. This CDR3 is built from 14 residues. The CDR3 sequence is CASSPVYGGYEQYF.

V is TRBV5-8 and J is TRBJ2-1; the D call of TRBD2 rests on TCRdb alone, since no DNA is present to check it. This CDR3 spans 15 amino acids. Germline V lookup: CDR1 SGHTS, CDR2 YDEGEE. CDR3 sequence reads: CASSLVAGGRDEQFF.

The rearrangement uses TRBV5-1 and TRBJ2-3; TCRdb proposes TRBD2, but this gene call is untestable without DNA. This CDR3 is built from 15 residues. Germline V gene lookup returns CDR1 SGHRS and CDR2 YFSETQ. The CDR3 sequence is CASSLSTGYTDTQYF. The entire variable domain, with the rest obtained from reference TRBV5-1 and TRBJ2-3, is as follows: KAGVTQTPRYLIKTRGQQVTLSCSPISGHRSVSWYQQTPGQGLQFLFEYFSETQRNKGNFPGRFSGRQFSNSRSEMNVSTLELGDSALYLCASSLSTGYTDTQYFGPGTRLTVL.

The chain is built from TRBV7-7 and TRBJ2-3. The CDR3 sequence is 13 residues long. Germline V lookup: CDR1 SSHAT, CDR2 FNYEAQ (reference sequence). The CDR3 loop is CASSLDGSDTQYF.

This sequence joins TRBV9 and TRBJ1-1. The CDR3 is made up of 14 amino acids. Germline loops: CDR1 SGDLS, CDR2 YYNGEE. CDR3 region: CASSVAAKNTEAFF.

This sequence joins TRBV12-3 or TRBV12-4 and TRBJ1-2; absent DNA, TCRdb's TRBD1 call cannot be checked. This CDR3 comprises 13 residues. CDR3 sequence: CASSLGQGEGYTF.

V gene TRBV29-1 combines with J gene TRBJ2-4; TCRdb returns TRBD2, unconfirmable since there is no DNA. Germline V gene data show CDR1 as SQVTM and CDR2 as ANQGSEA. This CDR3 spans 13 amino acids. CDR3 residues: CSVGTSGKNIQYF.

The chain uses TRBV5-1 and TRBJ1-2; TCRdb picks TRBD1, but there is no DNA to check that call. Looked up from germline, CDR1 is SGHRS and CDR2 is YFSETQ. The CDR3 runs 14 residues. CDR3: CASSWTLGADGYTF.

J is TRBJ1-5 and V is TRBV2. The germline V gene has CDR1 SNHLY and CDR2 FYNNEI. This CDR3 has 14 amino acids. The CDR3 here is CASSQRRSNQPQHF.

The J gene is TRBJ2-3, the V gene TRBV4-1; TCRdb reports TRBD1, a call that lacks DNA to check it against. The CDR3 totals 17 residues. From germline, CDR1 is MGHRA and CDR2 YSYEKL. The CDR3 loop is CASSQGTQGQGRYTQYF.

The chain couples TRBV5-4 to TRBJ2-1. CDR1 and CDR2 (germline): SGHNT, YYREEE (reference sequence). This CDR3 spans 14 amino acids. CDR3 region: CASSLGERWIEQFF.

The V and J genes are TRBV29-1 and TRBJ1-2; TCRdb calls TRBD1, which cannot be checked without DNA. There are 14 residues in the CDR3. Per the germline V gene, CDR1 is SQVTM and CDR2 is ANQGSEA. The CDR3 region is CSVENQGAGYGYTF.